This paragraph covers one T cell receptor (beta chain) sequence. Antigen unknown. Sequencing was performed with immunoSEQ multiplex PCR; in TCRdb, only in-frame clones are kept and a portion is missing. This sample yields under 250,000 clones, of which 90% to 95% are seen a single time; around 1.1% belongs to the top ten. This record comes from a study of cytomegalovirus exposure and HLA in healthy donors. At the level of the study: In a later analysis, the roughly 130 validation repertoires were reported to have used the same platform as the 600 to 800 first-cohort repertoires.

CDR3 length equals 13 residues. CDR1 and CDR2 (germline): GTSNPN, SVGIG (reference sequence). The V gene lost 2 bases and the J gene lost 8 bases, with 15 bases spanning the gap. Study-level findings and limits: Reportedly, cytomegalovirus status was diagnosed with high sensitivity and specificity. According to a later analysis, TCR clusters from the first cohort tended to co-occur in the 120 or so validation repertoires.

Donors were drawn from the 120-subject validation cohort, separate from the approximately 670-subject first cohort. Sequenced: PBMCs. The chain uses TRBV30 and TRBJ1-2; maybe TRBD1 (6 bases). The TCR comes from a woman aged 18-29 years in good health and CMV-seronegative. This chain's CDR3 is CAWSPTGSSGYTF. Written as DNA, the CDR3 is TGTGCCTGGAGTCCTACAGGGTCCTCGGGCTACACCTTC.